Below, 17 T cell receptor beta chains from the same sample are listed, as sequenced in a study of T cells in Graves' hyperthyroidism and ophthalmopathy. It was RNA transcripts that yielded the amplified TCR beta CDR3 regions. Carried out on the TCR CDR3, a first-round RT-PCR used the HTBI primer set. Each CDR3 protein gets one entry after TCRdb re-called the multiplex PCR reads with MiXCR. Here the sample spans 800,000 or so distinct CDR3 sequences, 38% being singletons. Sequencing input: blood. The receptors originated from a man aged 18 to 30 with Graves' hyperthyroidism.

The J gene is TRBJ1-1, the V gene TRBV5-1; no definite D call. CDR1 is SGHRS, CDR2 YFSETQ, per germline. V was shortened by 0 bases and J by 8 bases, with 11 bases between the two germline ends. The CDR3 spans 13 residues. In DNA form, the CDR3 reads TGCGCCAGCAGCTTGGAACGGCCAGTGGAAGCTTTCTTT. Translating it yields CASSLERPVEAFF.

A few counts support this clonotype. The V and J genes are TRBV9 and TRBJ2-5; D possibly matches TRBD1 or TRBD2 (6 bases each). V was shortened by 7 bases and J by 5 bases, with 21 bases between the two germline ends. This CDR3 contains 15 residues. Germline loops: CDR1 SGDLS, CDR2 YYNGEE. This chain's CDR3 is CASGGGAGVGETQYF. The CDR3 DNA reads as TGTGCCAGCGGAGGCGGGGCAGGGGTTGGGGAGACCCAGTACTTC.

This clonotype was detected only a few times. V and J are TRBV6-1 and TRBJ2-7; TRBD1 is a possible D gene (5 bases). This CDR3 has 13 amino acids. Germline assignment: CDR1 MNHNS and CDR2 SASEGT. The V end was cut by 4 bases, the J end by 2 bases, with 9 bases between. CDR3 sequence reads: CASSATQAYEQYF. The CDR3 bases are TGTGCCAGCAGTGCGACACAGGCCTACGAGCAGTACTTC.

This clonotype was detected only a few times. The chain couples TRBV19 to TRBJ1-5; D is possibly TRBD1 (5 bases). Trimming removed 5 bases at V and 2 bases at J, with 19 bases between. The CDR3 is made up of 17 amino acids. Germline V lookup: CDR1 LNHDA, CDR2 SQIVND (reference sequence). CDR3: CASSLSTLRAGNQPQHF. The CDR3, as DNA: TGTGCCAGTAGTCTTAGTACCCTCAGGGCCGGCAATCAGCCCCAGCATTTT.

The V and J genes are TRBV29-1 and TRBJ2-3, with 9 bases fitting TRBD2. V was pared by 3 bases and J by 6 bases, with 1 base of the junction left unmatched. From germline, CDR1 is SQVTM and CDR2 ANQGSEA. The CDR3 loop spans 12 amino acids. CDR3 loop: CSVDTSGDTQYF. Written as DNA, the CDR3 is TGCAGCGTTGACACTAGCGGGGATACGCAGTATTTT.

The DNA of the CDR3 is TGTGCCAGCAGCTTAGACAGGGGTAGCACTGAAGCTTTCTTT. Translation gives CASSLDRGSTEAFF. The chain links TRBV7-2 to TRBJ1-1, with 7 bases fitting TRBD1. V shed 1 base and J 4 bases; nucleotides not matched to a gene: 3. CDR1 is SGHTA and CDR2 is FQGNSA in the germline V gene. The CDR3 has 14 residues.

CDR3 coding DNA: TGTGCCAGCAGCCCCTCTAGCAACGACGAGCAGTACTTC. Translated, it gives CASSPSSNDEQYF. This chain uses TRBV7-2 with TRBJ2-7, with D perhaps matching TRBD2 (5 bases). V was shortened by 5 bases and J by 5 bases, with 13 bases between the two germline ends. CDR1 and CDR2 from the germline V gene are SGHTA and FQGNSA. The CDR3 has 13 amino acids.

V is TRBV29-1 and J is TRBJ2-1, with a possible D match to TRBD1 (5 bases). The CDR3 has 10 residues. The germline gives CDR1 SQVTM, CDR2 ANQGSEA. V lost 5 bases and J lost 7, with 6 bases in between. CDR3 residues: CSVTGNEQFF. In DNA, the CDR3 is TGCAGCGTTACAGGAAATGAGCAGTTCTTC.

V and J are TRBV15 and TRBJ1-5; 9 nucleotides match TRBD1. The germline gives CDR1 LNHNV, CDR2 YYDKDF (reference sequence). V was pared by 1 base and J by 7 bases, with 5 bases of the junction left unmatched. The CDR3 sequence is 15 residues long. The CDR3 region has the DNA TGTGCCACCAGCAGAGGGACAGGGGCGGAGCAGCCCCAGCATTTT. Translated: CATSRGTGAEQPQHF.

This clonotype was detected many times. This rearrangement joins TRBV24-1 to TRBJ1-2; the match to TRBD1 covers 10 bases. CDR3 size: 13 residues. V dropped 3 bases and J dropped 8; count of bases not matched to a gene: 2. Germline CDR1 KGHDR, CDR2 SFDVKD. The CDR3, as DNA: TGTGCCACCAGTGATCGGACAGGGGGAGGCTACACCTTC. The encoded protein is CATSDRTGGGYTF.

Points on this clonotype: A much bigger clone sits one base away, suggesting this may be a read error. V gene TRBV15 combines with J gene TRBJ1-2; 9 positions match TRBD1. V lost 5 bases to trimming and J lost 10 bases; unmatched junction nucleotides: 8. This CDR3 comprises 13 residues. CDR1 LNHNV and CDR2 YYDKDF come from the germline V gene (reference sequence). CDR3 region: CATSDAGTGTYTF. CDR3 in DNA: TGTGCCACCAGCGACGCCGGGACAGGGACCTACACCTTC.

The rearrangement links TRBV2 to TRBJ1-2, with D possibly matching TRBD1 (5 bases). CDR3 length: 14 amino acids. V was pared by 6 bases and J by 4 bases, with 15 bases between. The germline CDR1 and CDR2 sequences are SNHLY and FYNNEI. The CDR3 sequence is CASSETRDTYGYTF. As DNA, the CDR3 is TGTGCCAGCAGCGAGACCAGGGATACCTATGGCTACACCTTC.

Concerning this clonotype: Just one base apart from a much larger clone, this may be a read error. J is TRBJ2-5 and V is TRBV7-2; D is ambiguous. Germline V lookup: CDR1 SGHTA, CDR2 FQGNSA. CDR3 length: 13 amino acids. The CDR3: CASSLIRQEAQYF. CDR3 nucleotides: TGTGCCAGCAGCTTGATCCGGCAAGAGGCCCAGTACTTC. The whole variable domain, filled in from reference TRBV7-2 and TRBJ2-5, reads GAGVSQSPSNKVTEKGKDVELRCDPISGHTALYWYRQSLGQGLEFLIYFQGNSAPDKSGLPSDRFSAERTGGSVSTLTIQRTQQEDSAVYLCASSLIRQEAQYFGPGTRLLVL.

The rearrangement joins TRBV7-3 to TRBJ1-4, with D uncertain. The V end lost 8 bases, the J end lost 4 bases, and 17 bases lay between the germline ends. The CDR3 contains 15 residues. The germline V gene has CDR1 SGHTA and CDR2 FQGTGA. The CDR3 DNA sequence: TGTGCCAGCGGCGGGGTGAGGCAGCTTAATGAAAAACTGTTTTTT. It specifies CASGGVRQLNEKLFF.

The genes are TRBV19 and TRBJ1-1, with no clear D. The CDR3 is 14 amino acids. V lost 6 bases to trimming and J lost 1 base, with 12 bases between them. CDR1 and CDR2 from the germline V gene are LNHDA and SQIVND (reference sequence). In nucleotides, the CDR3 is TGTGCCAGTAGCATACCTACAGAGAACACTGAAGCTTTCTTT. The encoded protein is CASSIPTENTEAFF.

The chain is built from TRBV6-1 and TRBJ2-2; D is possibly TRBD1 or TRBD2 (5 bases each). Trimming stripped 8 bases from V and 4 bases from J, with 14 bases between. The CDR3 contains 14 residues. Germline V CDR1 and CDR2: MNHNS, SASEGT. The CDR3 loop is CASLRDGGTGELFF. DNA for the CDR3: TGTGCCAGCCTCCGGGACGGCGGCACCGGGGAGCTGTTTTTT.

There are many counts of this clonotype. One end of the junction is discordant with germline, which a read error may explain. CDR3 nucleotide sequence: TGTGCCAGTAGTGTAGACAGATACTATGGCTACACCTTC. This sequence encodes CASSVDRYYGYTF. The V gene is TRBV19, the J gene TRBJ1-2; D is perhaps TRBD1 (5 bases). Per germline, CDR1 LNHDA and CDR2 SQIVND (reference sequence). The CDR3 has 13 residues.